The rows below give T cell receptor beta chains drawn from one sample of a study of response to subunit inactivated influenza vaccine. MiXCR, applied by TCRdb to the RT-PCR reads, yields one record per CDR3 protein. The table records about 700,000 distinct CDR3 sequences, more than 15% of them present only once. The source was PBMCs from blood, collected roughly 12 days after vaccination. The source of these receptors is a man between 50 and 59 years old who received an inactivated influenza vaccine. Each CDR3 is given with its conserved first and last residue. A D gene is named only where the DNA matches it firmly. Clone size is not always given. Where it is, it says once, few, many or a class for expanded clones.

V	size	D	J	DNA	CDR3
TRBV20-1	-	TRBD2	TRBJ2-1	TGCAGTGCTCTCCTAGCGGGAGGGGGTGGTGAGCAGTTCTTC	CSALLAGGGGEQFF
TRBV5-1	-	-	TRBJ1-1	TGCGCCAGCAGCTACAGACAGGACGGGGGTGAAGCTTTCTTT	CASSYRQDGGEAFF
TRBV20-1	-	TRBD1	TRBJ2-7	TGCAGTGCCACCCGACAGGGGGAAGTTTACGAGCAGTACTTC	CSATRQGEVYEQYF
TRBV29-1	many	-	TRBJ2-3	TGCAGCGTTGGAGGGGGAACAGATACGCAGTATTTT	CSVGGGTDTQYF
TRBV7-2	few	-	TRBJ1-5	TGTGCCAGCAGCTTAGTACCGGTATATAGCAATCAGCCCCAGCATTTT	CASSLVPVYSNQPQHF
TRBV20-1	few	TRBD2	TRBJ2-3	TGCAGTGCTAGAGTCGGGCCGGGAGGCGCAGATACGCAGTATTTT	CSARVGPGGADTQYF
TRBV7-6	-	-	TRBJ2-7	TGTGCCAGCAGCCCGGGATCGGGGGGCCCCTACGAGCAGTACTTC	CASSPGSGGPYEQYF
TRBV5-1	few	TRBD2	TRBJ2-1	TGCGCCAGCAGCTTAAGATCCCGTGTAGCGGGGGGTCGGGAGCAGTTCTTC	CASSLRSRVAGGREQFF
TRBV2	few	-	TRBJ2-6	TGTGCCAGCAGGGGGCAGGTGTCTGGGGCCAACGTCCTGACTTTC	CASRGQVSGANVLTF
TRBV11-2	few	-	TRBJ2-1	TGTGCCAGCAGCGAGGGTCGCACGCGGCGGGGTGAGCAGTTCTTC	CASSEGRTRRGEQFF
TRBV5-1	few	-	TRBJ2-1	TGCGCCAGCAGCTTGGGGGACGCTGGATGGGGTGAGCAGTTCTTC	CASSLGDAGWGEQFF
TRBV5-1	many	-	TRBJ2-3	TGCGCCAGCAGCTTGGAGGACGGACCCACAGATACGCAGTATTTT	CASSLEDGPTDTQYF
TRBV4-3	few	TRBD1	TRBJ2-3	TGCGCCAGCAGCCAAGATTCGGGACAGGGATCAGATACGCAGTATTTT	CASSQDSGQGSDTQYF
TRBV25-1	-	-	TRBJ1-1	TGTGCCAGCAGTGTATCCGCCGAGGGGACTGAAGCTTTCTTT	CASSVSAEGTEAFF
TRBV30	-	-	TRBJ2-6	TGTGCCTGGAGTGTTCGGGGCTCTGGGGCCAACGTCCTGACTTTC	CAWSVRGSGANVLTF
TRBV15	few	-	TRBJ2-5	TGTGCCACCAGCAGAGATCCGGGGCGCCAAGAGACCCAGTACTTC	CATSRDPGRQETQYF
TRBV20-1	few	TRBD2	TRBJ2-3	TGCAGTGCTAGAGGGGAGGGGCGCACAGATACGCAGTATTTT	CSARGEGRTDTQYF
TRBV9	-	-	TRBJ2-3	TGTGCCAGCAGCGTAAACAGACCAGATACGCAGTATTTT	CASSVNRPDTQYF
TRBV20-1	many	-	TRBJ2-7	TGCAGTGCTACTAGCGATCGCGAGCAGTACTTC	CSATSDREQYF
TRBV28	-	-	TRBJ2-1	TGTGCCAGCGCAAAAACAGGGAGGCCCCGCAATGAGCAGTTCTTC	CASAKTGRPRNEQFF
TRBV20-1	-	-	TRBJ2-7	TGCAGTGCTAGAGGCAGCGGGGGACAGGAGTACGAGCAGTACTTC	CSARGSGGQEYEQYF
TRBV5-1	many	-	TRBJ2-7	TGCGCCAGCAGCTTGGCCGCGGGGAGCTCCTACGAGCAGTACTTC	CASSLAAGSSYEQYF
TRBV3-1	-	-	TRBJ2-2	TGTGCCAGCCATAGAAAAGGCAGCCTCACCGGGGAGCTGTTTTTT	CASHRKGSLTGELFF
TRBV20-1	few	-	TRBJ1-4	TGCAGTGCCCCTCCTCAGGGATCAACTAATGAAAAACTGTTTTTT	CSAPPQGSTNEKLFF
TRBV6-5	few	TRBD1	TRBJ2-7	TGTGCCAGCAGTCCCTCGACAGGGATCGCCTACGAGCAGTACTTC	CASSPSTGIAYEQYF
TRBV20-1	many	-	TRBJ1-1	TGCAGTGCTAGACGGGACACCCTGAACACTGAAGCTTTCTTT	CSARRDTLNTEAFF
TRBV6-5	few	TRBD1	TRBJ2-7	TGTGCCAGCAGACGTGAAGGGGGCCGCTGGTACTTC	CASRREGGRWYF
TRBV6-1	-	-	TRBJ2-7	TGTGCCAGCAGACCCCCCCAGACACACTCCTACGAGCAGTACTTC	CASRPPQTHSYEQYF
TRBV6-1	-	TRBD1	TRBJ1-1	TGTGCCAGCAGCATCAGGGGGAATACTGAAGCTTTCTTT	CASSIRGNTEAFF
TRBV11-2	-	TRBD2	TRBJ2-7	TGTGCCAGCAGCTTAATGAGGCTAGCGGGGCCCGGTGAGCAGTACTTC	CASSLMRLAGPGEQYF
TRBV7-2	-	TRBD1	TRBJ1-2	TGTGCCAGCAGCTTAGATGGGACAGGGGCCTATGGCTACACCTTC	CASSLDGTGAYGYTF
TRBV5-6	-	-	TRBJ1-3	TGTGCCAGCAGCCCGGCATCTGACCGCTTCTCTGGAAACACCATATATTTT	CASSPASDRFSGNTIYF
TRBV29-1	-	-	TRBJ1-2	TGCAGCGGATCAACAGGGAGCGCTGGTGGCTACACCTTC	CSGSTGSAGGYTF